The present T cell receptor (beta chain) was sequenced within a study of blood T cell repertoires in COVID-19. Background on the study: There were acute and convalescent COVID-19 samples, and they came from the United States, Italy and Spain. PBMCs, B-cell-depleted T cells, or T cells provided the cDNA or gDNA that made up the material.

Assignments of participants to cohorts depended upon their own reported clinical history. V was clipped by 1 base and J by 5 bases, with 12 bases between them. From germline, CDR1 is SGDLS and CDR2 YYNGEE. This CDR3 is 15 amino acids long. Profiled with immunoSEQ multiplex PCR; TCRdb holds only in-frame clones, not every one. The table includes about 200,000 clones, around 84% detected once. This clonotype was obtained from a middle-aged woman with acute COVID-19. Sequenced: PBMCs or T cells enriched from blood (not recorded which). The chain is built from TRBV9 and TRBJ1-4, with no clear D. CDR3 residues: CASSVTWSPNEKLFF. The CDR3 DNA reads as TGTGCCAGCAGCGTAACCTGGAGCCCCAATGAAAAACTGTTTTTT.